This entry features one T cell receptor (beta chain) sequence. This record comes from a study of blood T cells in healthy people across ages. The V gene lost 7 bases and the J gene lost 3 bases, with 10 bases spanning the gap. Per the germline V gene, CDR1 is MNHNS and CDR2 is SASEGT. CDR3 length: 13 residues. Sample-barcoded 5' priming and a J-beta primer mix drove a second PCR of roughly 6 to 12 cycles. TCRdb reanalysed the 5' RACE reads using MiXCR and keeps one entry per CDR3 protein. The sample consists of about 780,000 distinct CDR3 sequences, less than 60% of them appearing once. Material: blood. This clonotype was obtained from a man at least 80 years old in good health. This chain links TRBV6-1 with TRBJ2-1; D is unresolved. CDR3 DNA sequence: TGTGCCAGCACCGGAACCGGCTACAATGAGCAGTTCTTC. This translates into CASTGTGYNEQFF.